This TCR beta chain came from a study of human T cells and chemical hapten exposure. Overall study context: Sensitization applied 2% DPC to 2 cm by 2 cm of upper inner arm skin. After 6 days, upper back 0.01% DPC patch tests were scored. Study-wide results and caveats: Expanded TCRs grouped into significantly more large CDR3 similarity clusters than controls produced.

TCRdb reprocessed the RACE reads with MiXCR, giving one entry per CDR3 protein. The table records around 150,000 distinct CDR3 sequences, 28% of them present only once. Stated time point: patch test 3, about 24 weeks after DPC sensitization. Treatment reported: therapeutic diphenylcyclopropenone sensitization with weekly scalp DPC. Whole blood that had not been fractionated was the source of extracted total RNA. The CDR3 extends over 17 amino acids. CDR1 is SNHLY, CDR2 FYNNEI, per germline. Trimming removed 7 bases at V and 0 bases at J, with 16 bases between. A note on this clonotype: Its cognate antigen is unknown.

The clonotype was recovered from a woman aged 18-35 years with alopecia areata. Some clones in this sample may be carry-over from other donors' samples. The starting material was whole blood, obtained in connection with sensitization to the hapten diphenylcyclopropenone (DPC). The genes are TRBV2 and TRBJ1-6; perhaps TRBD1 as D (6 bases). The CDR3 nucleotides are TGTGCCAGCAATAACAGGGCTCAGAGCTCCTATAATTCACCCCTCCACTTT. Translated, it gives CASNNRAQSSYNSPLHF.